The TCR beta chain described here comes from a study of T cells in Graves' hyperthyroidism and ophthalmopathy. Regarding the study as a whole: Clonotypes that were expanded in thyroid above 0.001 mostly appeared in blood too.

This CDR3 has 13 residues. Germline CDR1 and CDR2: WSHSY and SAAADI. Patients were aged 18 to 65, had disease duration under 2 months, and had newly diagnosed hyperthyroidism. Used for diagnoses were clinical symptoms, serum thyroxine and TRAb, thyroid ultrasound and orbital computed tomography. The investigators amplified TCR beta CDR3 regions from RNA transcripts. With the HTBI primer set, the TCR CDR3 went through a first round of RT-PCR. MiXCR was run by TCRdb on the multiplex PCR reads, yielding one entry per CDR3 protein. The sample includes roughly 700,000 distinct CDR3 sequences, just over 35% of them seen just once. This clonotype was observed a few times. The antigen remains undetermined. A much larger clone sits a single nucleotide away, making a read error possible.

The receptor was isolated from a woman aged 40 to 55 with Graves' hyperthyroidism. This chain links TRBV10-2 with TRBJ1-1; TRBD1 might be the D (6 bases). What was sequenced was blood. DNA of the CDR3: TGCGCCAGCAGTTCACAGGGACGCACTGGAGCTTTCTTT. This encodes CASSSQGRTGAFF.